This TCR beta chain appears in the sequencing data of a study of cytomegalovirus exposure and HLA in healthy donors. Whole-study findings and limits: Cytomegalovirus association was assigned to approximately 160 TCR beta chains. Rarity characterized most TCR sequences, yet some public TCRs appeared in many donors.

The CDR3 has 16 amino acids. Trimming cost V 3 bases and J 6 bases, with 22 bases left between them. Per the germline V gene, CDR1 is SGDLS and CDR2 is YYNGEE. Produced via immunoSEQ multiplex PCR; TCRdb's table is partial and in-frame only. The data show 100,000 to 150,000 clones, about 82% seen once. The donors were in the approximately 120-subject validation cohort, distinct from the 666-subject first cohort. This clone has a single count. As yet, its antigen is unknown. The V and J genes are TRBV9 and TRBJ2-7, with D possibly being TRBD2 (6 bases). The receptor was derived from a man aged 18 to 29 in good health and CMV-seronegative. Sequencing was done on a sample of PBMCs. CDR3 protein: CASSARELIGTCEQYF. CDR3 bases: TGTGCCAGCAGCGCCCGGGAGCTTATCGGAACCTGCGAGCAGTACTTC.